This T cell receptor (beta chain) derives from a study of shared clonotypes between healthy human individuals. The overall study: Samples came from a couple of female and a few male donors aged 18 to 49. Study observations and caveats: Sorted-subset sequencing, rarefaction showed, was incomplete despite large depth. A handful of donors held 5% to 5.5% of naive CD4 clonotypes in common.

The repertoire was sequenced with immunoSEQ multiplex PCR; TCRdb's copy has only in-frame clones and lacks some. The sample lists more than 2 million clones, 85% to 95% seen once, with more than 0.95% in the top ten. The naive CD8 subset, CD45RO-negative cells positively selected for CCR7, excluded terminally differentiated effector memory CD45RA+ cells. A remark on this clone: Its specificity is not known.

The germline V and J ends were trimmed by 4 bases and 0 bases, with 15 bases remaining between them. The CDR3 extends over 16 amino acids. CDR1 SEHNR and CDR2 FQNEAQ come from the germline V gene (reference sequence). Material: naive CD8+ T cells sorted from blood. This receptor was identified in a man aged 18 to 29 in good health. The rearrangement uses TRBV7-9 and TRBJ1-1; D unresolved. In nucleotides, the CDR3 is TGTGCCAGCAGCTCAGGTGGGGTCCCTTTGAACACTGAAGCTTTCTTT. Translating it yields CASSSGGVPLNTEAFF.